Below are 20 T cell receptor beta chains sequenced from a single sample in a study of blood T cell repertoires in COVID-19. Only in-frame clones appear in the TCRdb table, and some are missing; sequencing was by immunoSEQ multiplex PCR. This repertoire shows more than 40,000 clones, around 83% found once; its top ten account for roughly 13%. The sequenced sample consisted of peripheral blood. Every receptor here comes from a human donor with acute or convalescent COVID-19. The donor label of this sample is uncertain.

The V call is TRBV4-3, the J call TRBJ1-2; no firm D call. Trimming removed 0 bases at V and 3 bases at J, with 14 bases between. The V gene's germline CDR1 is LGHNA and CDR2 YSLEER. CDR3 length: 16 residues. CDR3 DNA: TGCGCCAGCAGCCAAGAAAAACGAGGGAGAGACTATGGCTACACCTTC. Translated: CASSQEKRGRDYGYTF.

The J gene is TRBJ1-2, the V gene TRBV11-3; 9 bases map to TRBD1. Unmatched junction bases numbered 8, after V lost 4 bases and J lost 2 bases. CDR1 and CDR2 (germline): SGHNT, YENEEA. The CDR3 runs to 16 residues. Here the CDR3 reads CASSSAPGQGNYGYTF. CDR3 sequence (DNA): TGTGCCAGCAGCTCTGCCCCCGGACAGGGGAACTATGGCTACACCTTC.

This chain uses TRBV6-6 with TRBJ1-1; no definite D call. The CDR3 has 15 amino acids. Germline CDR1 and CDR2: MNHNY and SVGAGI (reference sequence). Between the trimmed V and J ends, which lost 7 bases and 0 bases, there was a span of 15 bases. The CDR3 spells CASITPNIMNTEAFF. The CDR3 coding sequence is TGTGCCAGCATCACCCCGAACATTATGAACACTGAAGCTTTCTTT.

The chain carries TRBV6-2 or TRBV6-3 and TRBJ2-5; the D is unclear. The CDR3 loop spans 14 amino acids. Trimming removed 2 bases from V and 5 bases from J, with 12 bases in between. Germline V lookup: CDR1 MNHEY, CDR2 SVGEGT. CDR3 coding DNA: TGTGCCAGCAGTTACGCCCCCCCCCGGGAGACCCAGTACTTC. Translation: CASSYAPPRETQYF.

V usage is TRBV11-3 and J usage is TRBJ2-7; 10 bases fit TRBD1. J lost 0 bases, V lost 5 bases, and 4 bases had no gene match. CDR3 length: 15 residues. CDR1 and CDR2 (germline): SGHNT, YENEEA. Written as DNA, the CDR3 is TGTGCCAGCAGCCCGGGACAGGGGAGCTCCTACGAGCAGTACTTC. It is translated as CASSPGQGSSYEQYF.

This chain joins TRBV7-2 and TRBJ1-5, with D possibly matching TRBD1 (6 bases). Deletions cut 1 base from V and 6 bases from J, with 10 bases between. Germline V gene data show CDR1 as SGHTA and CDR2 as FQGNSA. The CDR3 runs 14 residues. The CDR3 region is CASSLDRDGQPQHF. CDR3 bases: TGTGCCAGCAGCTTAGACAGGGATGGTCAGCCCCAGCATTTT.

The chain uses TRBV5-4 and TRBJ1-2; TRBD1 agrees at 7 bases. Unmatched junction bases numbered 4, after V lost 0 bases and J lost 2 bases. Germline assignment: CDR1 SGHNT and CDR2 YYREEE (reference sequence). The CDR3 is 15 amino acids. The CDR3 DNA follows: TGTGCCAGCAGCTTGGCTGAGGGGGCGAACTATGGCTACACCTTC. It is translated as CASSLAEGANYGYTF.

The chain employs TRBV2 and TRBJ1-4, with D perhaps TRBD1 (6 bases). CDR3 length: 15 residues. Germline loops: CDR1 SNHLY, CDR2 FYNNEI. The CDR3 DNA follows: TGTGCAGATTCTTTCAGCGGACAGCGTAATGAAAAACTGTTTTTT. This encodes CADSFSGQRNEKLFF.

The chain carries TRBV20-1 and TRBJ1-1; perhaps TRBD1 as D (6 bases). Germline V gene lookup returns CDR1 DFQATT and CDR2 SNEGSKA (reference sequence). The V and J ends lost 6 bases and 11 bases respectively, with 16 bases between them. The CDR3 has 11 residues. The CDR3 DNA is TGCAGTGCCCTTAGACAGGCGAGGGCTTTCTTT. The encoded protein is CSALRQARAFF.

This sequence joins TRBV19 and TRBJ1-2; TRBD1 matches 9 bases. Germline V gene lookup returns CDR1 LNHDA and CDR2 SQIVND (reference sequence). J lost 5 bases, V lost 5 bases, and 6 bases had no gene match. The CDR3 runs to 14 residues. The CDR3 region is CASSSQTGGYGYTF. In nucleotides, the CDR3 is TGTGCCAGTAGTTCCCAGACAGGGGGTTATGGCTACACCTTC.

The chain is built from TRBV11-2 and TRBJ1-2; 9 nucleotides match TRBD1. After removal of 2 bases from V and 10 bases from J, the junction contained 8 bases not matched to a gene. Germline V gene lookup returns CDR1 SGHAT and CDR2 FQNNGV. The CDR3 is made up of 14 amino acids. The CDR3 loop is CASSLTGTGFLYTF. The CDR3 DNA follows: TGTGCCAGCAGCTTAACTGGGACAGGGTTTCTCTACACCTTC.

The V call is TRBV6-1, the J call TRBJ2-3, with 10 bases identical to TRBD2. The germline gives CDR1 MNHNS, CDR2 SASEGT. This CDR3 contains 16 residues. Trimming removed 4 bases from V and 0 bases from J; junction bases left unmatched: 4. The CDR3 DNA reads TGTGCCAGCAGTGCCCAGCGGGGGGGCAGCACAGATACGCAGTATTTT. Protein: CASSAQRGGSTDTQYF.

The CDR3 reads CAWSWRGRGNQPQHF. The DNA for the CDR3 is TGTGCCTGGAGTTGGAGGGGGCGAGGCAATCAGCCCCAGCATTTT. The genes are TRBV30 and TRBJ1-5; 7 positions match TRBD1. The germline V gene encodes CDR1 GTSNPN and CDR2 SVGIG (reference sequence). The CDR3 is 15 residues long. V gave up 2 bases and J gave up 2 bases; unmatched junction bases: 6.

This clone has just one count. The V and J genes are TRBV19 and TRBJ2-5; possible D gene TRBD1, 5 bases. The CDR3 has 13 amino acids. V lost 7 bases, J lost 5 bases, and 14 bases lay in between. Germline-derived CDR1 and CDR2 are LNHDA and SQIVND (reference sequence). Written as DNA, the CDR3 is TGTGCCAGTATGGCCGACAGTCAGGAGACCCAGTACTTC. It codes for CASMADSQETQYF.

The chain links TRBV9 to TRBJ1-6; D is uncertain. Trimming cost V 5 bases and J 6 bases, with 15 bases left between them. The germline V gene has CDR1 SGDLS and CDR2 YYNGEE. The CDR3 consists of 15 residues. This chain's CDR3 is CASSRAAGTNSPLHF. CDR3 in DNA: TGTGCCAGCAGTCGAGCGGCAGGAACTAATTCACCCCTCCACTTT.

This clone showed up just once. The J gene is TRBJ2-2, the V gene TRBV7-9, with 9 bases matching TRBD1. The CDR3 sequence is 15 residues long. CDR1 is SEHNR, CDR2 FQNEAQ, per germline (reference sequence). V shed 6 bases and J 1 base; nucleotides not matched to a gene: 3. CDR3 coding DNA: TGTGCCAGCAGGCCGGGACAGGGGAACACCGGGGAGCTGTTTTTT. Protein product: CASRPGQGNTGELFF.

J is TRBJ1-1 and V is TRBV11-3, with 8 bases aligning to TRBD1. The CDR3 extends over 15 amino acids. The germline CDR1 and CDR2 sequences are SGHNT and YENEEA. V dropped 1 base and J dropped 6; count of bases not matched to a gene: 7. The CDR3 protein is CASSLGEGQVAEAFF. As DNA, the CDR3 is TGTGCCAGCAGCTTAGGAGAGGGACAGGTTGCTGAAGCTTTCTTT.

This chain links TRBV2 with TRBJ2-6; 7 bases line up with TRBD1. CDR1 SNHLY and CDR2 FYNNEI come from the germline V gene. V gave up 6 bases and J gave up 1 base; unmatched junction bases: 0. The CDR3 covers 14 residues. In nucleotides, the CDR3 is TGTGCCAGCAGGACAGGGTCTGGGGCCAACGTCCTGACTTTC. Translated, it gives CASRTGSGANVLTF.

This clone was seen a few times. The rearrangement uses TRBV6-2 or TRBV6-3 and TRBJ1-5; 7 bases are a match to TRBD1. This CDR3 contains 16 residues. V gave up 1 base and J gave up 3 bases; unmatched junction bases: 6. Germline CDR1 reads MNHEY; CDR2 reads SVGEGT. Written as DNA, the CDR3 is TGTGCCAGCAGTTACTTCGGGACAGTCCACAATCAGCCCCAGCATTTT. It is translated as CASSYFGTVHNQPQHF.

This clone has just a few counts. A junction end diverges from the germline sequence, so it may reflect a read error. The genes are TRBV13 and TRBJ1-2; 12 nucleotides line up with TRBD1. In germline, CDR1 is PRHDT, CDR2 FYEKMQ (reference sequence). The CDR3 loop spans 15 amino acids. The CDR3: CASSLGDRGPYGYTF. CDR3 DNA sequence: TGTGCCAGCAGCCTAGGGGACAGGGGGCCATATGGCTACACCTTC.